Shown below are 32 T cell receptor beta chains from a single sample sequenced in a study of blood T cell repertoires in COVID-19. TCRdb's copy holds only in-frame clones and misses some; the assay was immunoSEQ multiplex PCR. The data show 200,000 to 250,000 clones, under 90% seen once. The sequencing sample was made of peripheral blood. These receptors were collected from a woman of 80 years or more with acute or convalescent COVID-19.

V and J are TRBV6-5 and TRBJ2-3, with D possibly matching TRBD1 (6 bases). The CDR3 loop spans 15 amino acids. Between the trimmed V and J ends, which lost 6 bases and 6 bases, there was a span of 19 bases. The germline CDR1 and CDR2 sequences are MNHEY and SVGAGI. DNA of the CDR3: TGTGCCAGCAGGCACAGGGTGGCTAATTCGGATACGCAGTATTTT. Protein: CASRHRVANSDTQYF.

The V gene is TRBV2, the J gene TRBJ1-5; perhaps TRBD1 as D (5 bases). V lost 8 bases to trimming and J lost 3 bases, with 14 bases between them. CDR1 SNHLY and CDR2 FYNNEI come from the germline V gene. The CDR3 consists of 14 residues. This chain's CDR3 is CASSKGRDNQPQHF. The DNA for the CDR3 is TGTGCCAGCTCTAAGGGCAGGGACAATCAGCCCCAGCATTTT.

This chain uses TRBV5-5 with TRBJ1-5; 7 bases are shared with TRBD1. The J segment lost 2 bases and the V segment lost 4 bases, leaving 3 bases of the junction unmatched. Germline V CDR1 and CDR2: SGHKS, YYEKEE (reference sequence). The CDR3 spans 14 residues. The CDR3 spells CASSPGQGNQPQHF. Written as DNA, the CDR3 is TGTGCCAGCAGCCCTGGACAGGGCAATCAGCCCCAGCATTTT.

The CDR3 loop reads CASSPTYSDNQPQHF. The CDR3 nucleotides are TGTGCCAGCTCACCAACCTACAGTGATAACCAGCCCCAGCATTTT. The chain employs TRBV18 and TRBJ1-5; D gene ambiguous. CDR3 length: 15 residues. The V gene lost 2 bases and the J gene lost 7 bases, with 15 bases spanning the gap. Germline V gene data show CDR1 as KGHSH and CDR2 as LQKENI.

The CDR3 sequence: CASSVVGAGGSYNEQFF. CDR3 DNA: TGTGCCAGCAGCGTAGTTGGGGCGGGGGGTTCCTACAATGAGCAGTTCTTC. The chain has TRBV9 and TRBJ2-1, with TRBD2 identical over 8 bases. Germline assignment: CDR1 SGDLS and CDR2 YYNGEE. Losses at the gene ends were 0 bases for V and 1 base for J; bases not matched to a gene: 6. The CDR3 extends over 17 amino acids.

V gene TRBV19 combines with J gene TRBJ2-1, with 8 nucleotides matching TRBD2. The CDR3 runs 12 residues. Germline CDR1 and CDR2: LNHDA and SQIVND (reference sequence). J lost 2 bases, V lost 9 bases, and 0 bases had no gene match. The chain's CDR3 is CASGGAYNEQFF. In nucleotides, the CDR3 is TGTGCCAGCGGGGGGGCCTACAATGAGCAGTTCTTC.

The V and J genes are TRBV6-5 and TRBJ1-1; a weak D match, TRBD1 (6 bases). Germline CDR1 and CDR2: MNHEY and SVGAGI. Between the trimmed V and J ends, which lost 7 bases and 2 bases, there was a span of 14 bases. This CDR3 is 14 amino acids long. CDR3 bases: TGTGCCAGCAATAGACTGACAGGTAACACTGAAGCTTTCTTT. Its translation is CASNRLTGNTEAFF.

This rearrangement joins TRBV6-1 to TRBJ2-2; possible D gene TRBD2, 5 bases. Looked up from germline, CDR1 is MNHNS and CDR2 is SASEGT. The CDR3 runs to 15 residues. The V end lost 3 bases, the J end lost 8 bases, and 16 bases lay between the germline ends. This chain's CDR3 is CASSEEATIPGELFF. The CDR3 DNA is TGTGCCAGCAGTGAGGAGGCGACGATCCCTGGGGAGCTGTTTTTT.

The chain employs TRBV6-2 or TRBV6-3 and TRBJ1-5, with D possibly being TRBD1 (6 bases). Germline V gene sequence: CDR1 MNHEY, CDR2 SVGEGT. V was pared by 0 bases and J by 2 bases, with 11 bases between. The CDR3 is made up of 16 amino acids. CDR3 sequence: CASSYSYRAGNQPQHF. DNA for the CDR3: TGTGCCAGCAGTTACTCGTACAGGGCTGGCAATCAGCCCCAGCATTTT.

The table lists this clone with a few counts. CDR3 sequence: CASENRGTEAFF. The CDR3 coding sequence is TGTGCCAGCGAAAACAGGGGAACTGAAGCTTTCTTT. The chain combines TRBV5-4 with TRBJ1-1; 7 bases are a match to TRBD1. V dropped 7 bases and J dropped 5; count of bases not matched to a gene: 5. The germline CDR1 and CDR2 sequences are SGHNT and YYREEE (reference sequence). The CDR3 contains 12 residues. The full variable domain, with the rest looked up from reference TRBV5-4 and TRBJ1-1, is ETGVTQSPTHLIKTRGQQVTLRCSSQSGHNTVSWYQQALGQGPQFIFQYYREEENGRGNFPPRFSGLQFPNYSSELNVNALELDDSALYLCASENRGTEAFFGQGTRLTVV.

The gene calls are TRBV2 and TRBJ1-3, with D possibly being TRBD1 (5 bases). CDR3 length equals 14 residues. In germline, CDR1 is SNHLY, CDR2 FYNNEI. Deletions cut 7 bases from V and 0 bases from J, with 10 bases between. CDR3 sequence (DNA): TGTGCCAGCATCAGGGATTTCTCTGGAAACACCATATATTTT. This encodes CASIRDFSGNTIYF.

V and J are TRBV28 and TRBJ1-2, with D uncertain. CDR3 length: 16 residues. Germline assignment: CDR1 MDHEN and CDR2 SYDVKM. Trimming stripped 6 bases from V and 8 bases from J, with 25 bases between. Here the CDR3 DNA reads TGTGCCAGCAGACCCCCCGGGATGGGGAAAGTTGGGGGCTACACCTTC. Protein product: CASRPPGMGKVGGYTF.

The gene calls are TRBV2 and TRBJ1-2; no clear D gene. CDR3 length: 15 amino acids. The germline CDR1 and CDR2 sequences are SNHLY and FYNNEI. Trimming stripped 5 bases from V and 4 bases from J, with 17 bases between. The CDR3 loop reads CASSRDRPASYGYTF. The CDR3 bases are TGTGCCAGCAGTAGAGACCGTCCTGCTAGCTATGGCTACACCTTC.

CDR3 bases: TGTGCCAGCAGTAATTCAGGGGGCCCCTACGAGCAGTACTTC. Translated: CASSNSGGPYEQYF. The chain employs TRBV6-2 or TRBV6-3 and TRBJ2-7; TRBD1 aligns across 8 bases. Germline assignment: CDR1 MNHEY and CDR2 SVGEGT. The length of the CDR3 is 14 residues. Germline trimming cut 5 bases from V and 2 bases from J; bases unmatched to any gene: 5.

The V call is TRBV4-2, the J call TRBJ1-4, with D maybe TRBD1 (5 bases). Germline V lookup: CDR1 LGHNA, CDR2 YNFKEQ. The CDR3 consists of 14 residues. V gave up 8 bases and J gave up 8 bases, with 18 bases separating them. CDR3 sequence (DNA): TGTGCCAGCTCGCCACGGGGGGGTAGCGAAAAACTGTTTTTT. Its translation: CASSPRGGSEKLFF.

The J gene is TRBJ2-2, the V gene TRBV6-1, with D possibly TRBD2 on 6 matching bases. V was shortened by 0 bases and J by 5 bases, with 10 bases between the two germline ends. There are 15 residues in the CDR3. The germline gives CDR1 MNHNS, CDR2 SASEGT. The CDR3 spells CASSEALGRTGELFF. CDR3 DNA sequence: TGTGCCAGCAGTGAAGCGCTTGGGAGGACCGGGGAGCTGTTTTTT.

The gene calls are TRBV12-3 or TRBV12-4 and TRBJ1-1; D not certain. Trimming removed 5 bases from V and 1 base from J, with 8 bases in between. This CDR3 comprises 13 residues. CDR3 region: CASSTPGNTEAFF. The CDR3 nucleotides are TGTGCCAGCAGTACGCCCGGGAACACTGAAGCTTTCTTT.

The CDR3, as DNA: TGTGCCAGCCTCCCGGGGGGGAATACGCCTAATGAGCAGTTCTTC. It codes for CASLPGGNTPNEQFF. The chain is built from TRBV6-5 and TRBJ2-1; TRBD2 matches 8 bases. This CDR3 spans 15 amino acids. CDR1 is MNHEY and CDR2 is SVGAGI in the germline V gene. Trimming cost V 8 bases and J 7 bases; bases outside gene matches: 13.

This chain connects TRBV7-3 to TRBJ2-6; no clear D gene. The V end lost 4 bases, the J end lost 2 bases, and 9 bases lay between the germline ends. The V gene's germline CDR1 is SGHTA and CDR2 FQGTGA. CDR3 size: 15 residues. In DNA form, the CDR3 reads TGTGCCAGCAGCTCCCAGACACCTGGGGCCAACGTCCTGACTTTC. Translation: CASSSQTPGANVLTF.

The chain has TRBV7-2 and TRBJ2-1; 14 positions match TRBD2. J was trimmed by 10 bases and V by 1 base; bases with no gene match: 12. The CDR3 is made up of 18 amino acids. Germline assignment: CDR1 SGHTA and CDR2 FQGNSA. In nucleotides, the CDR3 is TGTGCCAGCAGCTTAGACTCCCCGACTAGCGGGGGGGCCCGGGAGCAGTTCTTC. This encodes CASSLDSPTSGGAREQFF. Variable domain in full (rest from reference TRBV7-2 and TRBJ2-1): GAGVSQSPSNKVTEKGKDVELRCDPISGHTALYWYRQSLGQGLEFLIYFQGNSAPDKSGLPSDRFSAERTGGSVSTLTIQRTQQEDSAVYLCASSLDSPTSGGAREQFFGPGTRLTVL.

J is TRBJ2-6 and V is TRBV2, with 11 bases that match TRBD1. The J segment lost 1 base and the V segment lost 9 bases, leaving 8 bases of the junction unmatched. The germline CDR1 and CDR2 sequences are SNHLY and FYNNEI. The CDR3 loop spans 17 amino acids. Written as DNA, the CDR3 is TGTGCCAGGTCTGGCGGGACAGGGGGATCTGGGGCCAACGTCCTGACTTTC. Amino acid sequence: CARSGGTGGSGANVLTF.

The rearrangement joins TRBV12-3 or TRBV12-4 to TRBJ2-7, with a tentative D call TRBD2 (6 bases). The CDR3 contains 12 residues. V lost 7 bases to trimming and J lost 0 bases, with 7 bases between them. CDR3 sequence: CASKAGSYEQYF. In DNA form, the CDR3 reads TGTGCCAGCAAAGCGGGCTCCTACGAGCAGTACTTC.

This chain links TRBV7-6 with TRBJ2-1; the D gene is possibly TRBD2 (6 bases). This CDR3 is 16 amino acids long. Germline CDR1 and CDR2: SGHVS and FNYEAQ. Trimming removed 5 bases from V and 5 bases from J, with 19 bases in between. As DNA, the CDR3 is TGTGCCAGCAGCCCCCTCCAGGCTAGCGCAAACAATGAGCAGTTCTTC. Translating gives CASSPLQASANNEQFF.

The chain recombines TRBV7-9 with TRBJ2-7; D is ambiguous. This CDR3 has 14 residues. With 3 bases removed from V and 6 bases from J, the gap between germline ends came to 15 bases. The V gene's germline CDR1 is SEHNR and CDR2 FQNEAQ (reference sequence). CDR3 loop: CASSFGTDSAEQYF. DNA for the CDR3: TGTGCCAGCAGCTTTGGAACAGATTCTGCCGAGCAGTACTTC.

The genes are TRBV5-1 and TRBJ1-2; unclear D gene. V was trimmed by 4 bases and J by 0 bases, leaving 13 bases between them. CDR1 SGHRS and CDR2 YFSETQ come from the germline V gene. The CDR3 contains 15 residues. CDR3: CASSPGEGSNYGYTF. The CDR3 DNA sequence: TGCGCCAGCAGCCCCGGAGAGGGTTCTAACTATGGCTACACCTTC.

This chain links TRBV11-2 with TRBJ2-3, with 11 bases fitting TRBD2. V trimming: 5 bases; J trimming: 3 bases; junction bases outside the gene matches: 7. There are 16 residues in the CDR3. Germline values: CDR1 SGHAT, CDR2 FQNNGV. The CDR3 DNA follows: TGTGCCAGCAGCGCACTAGCGGGGGCAACAACAGATACGCAGTATTTT. As protein: CASSALAGATTDTQYF.

The genes are TRBV19 and TRBJ2-1, with D possibly matching TRBD2 (5 bases). Trimming shortened V by 4 bases and J by 4 bases, and 14 bases separated the two germline ends. Germline V CDR1 and CDR2: LNHDA, SQIVND (reference sequence). This CDR3 has 15 amino acids. The CDR3 DNA reads TGTGCCAGTAGTACCGAGGGATTCCCTTACAATGAGCAGTTCTTC. It yields the protein CASSTEGFPYNEQFF.

This chain uses TRBV12-3 or TRBV12-4 with TRBJ2-7, with 10 positions matching TRBD1. The CDR3 is 13 residues long. J lost 1 base, V lost 6 bases, and 0 bases had no gene match. CDR3 in DNA: TGTGCCAGCAGGGGACAGGGGTCCTACGAGCAGTACTTC. It specifies CASRGQGSYEQYF.

This clone has more than one count but fewer than ten. The chain couples TRBV23-1 to TRBJ1-4, with a possible D match to TRBD1 (5 bases). TRBV23-1 is marked as an open reading frame, function uncertain. Trimming removed 4 bases at V and 7 bases at J, with 19 bases between. The CDR3 is made up of 16 amino acids. CDR3 loop: CASSPPDPGKGEKLFF. CDR3 DNA sequence: TGCGCCAGCAGTCCCCCCGACCCAGGGAAGGGTGAAAAACTGTTTTTT.

J is TRBJ1-6 and V is TRBV19; a weak D match, TRBD1 (6 bases). The CDR3 extends over 13 amino acids. V lost 3 bases to trimming and J lost 10 bases, with 10 bases between them. From germline, CDR1 is LNHDA and CDR2 SQIVND (reference sequence). The CDR3 coding sequence is TGTGCCAGTAGTATCCGACAGGACTCACCCCTCCACTTT. The encoded protein is CASSIRQDSPLHF. Looking up the rest from reference TRBV19 and TRBJ1-6 gives the full variable domain: DGGITQSPKYLFRKEGQNVTLSCEQNLNHDAMYWYRQDPGQGLRLIYYSQIVNDFQKGDIAEGYSVSREKKESFPLTVTSAQKNPTAFYLCASSIRQDSPLHFGNGTRLTVT.

The V and J genes are TRBV4-1 and TRBJ2-1; 7 bases map to TRBD1. J gave up 3 bases and V 1 base, and 6 bases lay outside the gene matches. Germline V lookup: CDR1 MGHRA, CDR2 YSYEKL. The CDR3 sequence is 16 residues long. The CDR3 protein is CASSQASQGVYNEQFF. CDR3 DNA: TGCGCCAGCAGCCAAGCTTCGCAGGGGGTCTACAATGAGCAGTTCTTC.

V gene TRBV7-3 combines with J gene TRBJ2-2; 10 bases map to TRBD2. V was pared by 1 base and J by 6 bases, with 8 bases of the junction left unmatched. Germline values: CDR1 SGHTA, CDR2 FQGTGA. The CDR3 extends over 17 amino acids. The CDR3 spells CASSLMASGGYSGELFF. The CDR3 DNA sequence: TGTGCCAGCAGCTTAATGGCTAGCGGGGGTTATTCCGGGGAGCTGTTTTTT.